The rows below give T cell receptor beta chains drawn from one sample of a study of memory CD4+ T cells and cytomegalovirus serostatus. Profiling relied on immunoSEQ multiplex PCR, and the TCRdb table lists in-frame clones only, not all of them. Among 70,000 or so clones listed, roughly three quarters were seen once. Sequencing was carried out using memory CD4+ T cells from blood. These receptors came from an adult in good health and CMV-seropositive. The CDR3 runs from the conserved cysteine through the conserved F or W. D genes are given only for firm matches. Not all rows give a size; the values are once, few, many and, for expanded clones, a class.

NA,TRBJ2-7,NA,TRBV14,TGTGCCAGCAGCCGGGCCTATCGCCCATACGAGCAGTACTTC,CASSRAYRPYEQYF
once,TRBJ1-2,NA,TRBV10-1,TGCGCCAGCGGGTTGGGTTACGGCTACACCTTC,CASGLGYGYTF
NA,TRBJ2-5,TRBD2,TRBV5-5,TGTGCCAGCAGCCTACTAGCGGGGCAAGAGACCCAGTACTTC,CASSLLAGQETQYF
NA,TRBJ2-7,NA,TRBV6-5,TGTGCCAGCAGCCGGGACGGTGACTACGAGCAGTACTTC,CASSRDGDYEQYF
once,TRBJ1-1,NA,TRBV5-1,TGCGCCAGCCGTGAGGGCGGGAACACTGAAGCTTTCTTT,CASREGGNTEAFF
many,TRBJ1-4,NA,TRBV18,TGTGCCAGCTCACCATCGGGGGGATTACGCGAAAAACTGTTTTTT,CASSPSGGLREKLFF
NA,TRBJ2-5,TRBD1,TRBV7-2,TGTGCCAGCAGCTTCCTTTCAGGGGGCAGGGAGACCCAGTACTTC,CASSFLSGGRETQYF
NA,TRBJ1-5,NA,TRBV30,TGTGCCTTCGGGCGGACAGTTAGCAATCAGCCCCAGCATTTT,CAFGRTVSNQPQHF
NA,TRBJ2-5,NA,TRBV25-1,TGTGCCAGCAGTGACGTAACAGGGTTTGGGACCCAGTACTTC,CASSDVTGFGTQYF
NA,TRBJ1-6,NA,TRBV10-2,TGCGCCAGCAGTGAGTTTTTTGAGGACGGCTCTTCGCATAATTCACCCCTCCACTTT,CASSEFFEDGSSHNSPLHF
NA,TRBJ2-4,NA,TRBV5-6,TGTGCCAGCAGCTTGCTGAGTACTGGGGAGCCAAAAAACATTCAGTACTTC,CASSLLSTGEPKNIQYF
NA,TRBJ1-2,NA,TRBV10-3,TGTGCCACCTTTCAAGGGGGGGGTAACTATGGCTACACCTTC,CATFQGGGNYGYTF
NA,TRBJ2-4,NA,TRBV10-3,TGTGCCATCAGTGATCCAGGGATGGCCAAAAACATTCAGTACTTC,CAISDPGMAKNIQYF
NA,TRBJ1-2,NA,TRBV4-3,TGCGCCAGCAGCCGTGACGAGGGGCACTATGGCTACACCTTC,CASSRDEGHYGYTF
NA,TRBJ1-2,NA,TRBV25-1,TGTGCCAGCGGAAGTAACTATGGCTACACCTTC,CASGSNYGYTF